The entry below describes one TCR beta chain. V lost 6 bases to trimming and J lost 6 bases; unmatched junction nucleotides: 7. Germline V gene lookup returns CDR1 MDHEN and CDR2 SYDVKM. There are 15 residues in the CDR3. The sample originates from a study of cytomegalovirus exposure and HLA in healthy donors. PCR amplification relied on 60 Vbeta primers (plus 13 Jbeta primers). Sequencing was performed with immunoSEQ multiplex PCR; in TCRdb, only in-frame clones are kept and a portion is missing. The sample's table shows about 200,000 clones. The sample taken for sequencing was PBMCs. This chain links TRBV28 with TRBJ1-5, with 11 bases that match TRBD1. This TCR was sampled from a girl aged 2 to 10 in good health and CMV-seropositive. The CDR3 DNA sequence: TGTGCCAGCAGAACAGGACAGGGGGCTCTTCAGCCCCAGCATTTT. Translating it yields CASRTGQGALQPQHF.